The clone carrying this T cell receptor beta chain was counted at least ten times. Trimming pared 3 bases from V and 7 bases from J, leaving 20 bases between. Germline-derived CDR1 and CDR2 are SGHRS and YFSETQ. The CDR3 contains 17 residues. Through a sample-barcoded 5' primer and a J-beta primer mix, a second PCR was run for roughly 7 to 11 cycles. TCRdb re-analysed the 5' RACE reads in MiXCR, keeping a single row per CDR3 protein. The sample holds 1.5 million to 2 million distinct CDR3 sequences, almost 35% seen once. This sample is part of a study of blood T cells in healthy people across ages. This receptor was identified in a woman aged 25 to 39 in good health. V is TRBV5-1 and J is TRBJ1-6, with a possible D match to TRBD1 (6 bases). Sequenced input: blood. This CDR3 reads CASSSKGQNSWNSPLHF. The DNA for the CDR3 is TGCGCCAGCAGCTCTAAAGGACAGAATTCGTGGAATTCACCCCTCCACTTT. The full variable domain, with the rest looked up from reference TRBV5-1 and TRBJ1-6, is KAGVTQTPRYLIKTRGQQVTLSCSPISGHRSVSWYQQTPGQGLQFLFEYFSETQRNKGNFPGRFSGRQFSNSRSEMNVSTLELGDSALYLCASSSKGQNSWNSPLHFGNGTRLTVT.